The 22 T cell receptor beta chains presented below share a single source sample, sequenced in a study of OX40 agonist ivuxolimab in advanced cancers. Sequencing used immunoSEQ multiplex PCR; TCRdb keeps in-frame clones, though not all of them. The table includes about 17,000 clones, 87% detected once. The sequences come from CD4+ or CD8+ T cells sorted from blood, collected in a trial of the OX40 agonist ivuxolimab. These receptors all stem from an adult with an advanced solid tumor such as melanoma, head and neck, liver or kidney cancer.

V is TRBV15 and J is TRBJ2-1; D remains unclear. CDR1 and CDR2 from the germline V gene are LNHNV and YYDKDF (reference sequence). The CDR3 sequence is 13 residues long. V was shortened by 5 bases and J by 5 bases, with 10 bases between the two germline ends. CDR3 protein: CATSAQRHNEQFF. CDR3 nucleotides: TGTGCCACCAGCGCCCAGAGACACAATGAGCAGTTCTTC.

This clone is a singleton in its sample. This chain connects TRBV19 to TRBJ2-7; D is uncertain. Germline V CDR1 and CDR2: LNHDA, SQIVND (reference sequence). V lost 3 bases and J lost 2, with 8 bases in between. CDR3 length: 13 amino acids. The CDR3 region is CASSIAQTYEQYF. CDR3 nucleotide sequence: TGTGCCAGTAGTATCGCCCAGACCTACGAGCAGTACTTC.

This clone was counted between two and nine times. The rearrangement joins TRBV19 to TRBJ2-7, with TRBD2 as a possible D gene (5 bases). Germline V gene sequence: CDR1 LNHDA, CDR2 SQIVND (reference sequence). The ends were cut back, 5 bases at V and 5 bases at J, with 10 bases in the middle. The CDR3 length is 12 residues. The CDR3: CASSPEGNEQYF. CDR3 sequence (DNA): TGTGCCAGTAGTCCAGAGGGTAACGAGCAGTACTTC.

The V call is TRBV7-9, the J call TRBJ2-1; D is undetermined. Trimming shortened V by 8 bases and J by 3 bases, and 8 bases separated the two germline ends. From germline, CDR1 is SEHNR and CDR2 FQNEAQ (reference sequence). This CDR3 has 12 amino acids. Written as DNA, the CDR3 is TGTGCCAGCGTGTTGGACTACAATGAGCAGTTCTTC. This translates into CASVLDYNEQFF.

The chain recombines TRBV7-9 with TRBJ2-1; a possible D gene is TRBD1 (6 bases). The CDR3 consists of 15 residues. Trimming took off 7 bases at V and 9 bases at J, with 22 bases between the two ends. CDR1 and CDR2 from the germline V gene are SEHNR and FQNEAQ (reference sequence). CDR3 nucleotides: TGTGCCAGCAATCAATATGGACAGCCTATAACTGAGCAGTTCTTC. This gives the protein CASNQYGQPITEQFF. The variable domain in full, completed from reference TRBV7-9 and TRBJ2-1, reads DTGVSQNPRHKITKRGQNVTFRCDPISEHNRLYWYRQTLGQGPEFLTYFQNEAQLEKSRLLSDRFSAERPKGSFSTLEIQRTEQGDSAMYLCASNQYGQPITEQFFGPGTRLTVL.

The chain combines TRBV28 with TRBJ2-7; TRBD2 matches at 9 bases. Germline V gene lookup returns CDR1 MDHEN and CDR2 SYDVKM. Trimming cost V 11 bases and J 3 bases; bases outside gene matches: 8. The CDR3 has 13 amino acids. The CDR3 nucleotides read TGTGCCTGGAGTAGCGGGAGTCACTACGAGCAGTACTTC. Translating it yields CAWSSGSHYEQYF.

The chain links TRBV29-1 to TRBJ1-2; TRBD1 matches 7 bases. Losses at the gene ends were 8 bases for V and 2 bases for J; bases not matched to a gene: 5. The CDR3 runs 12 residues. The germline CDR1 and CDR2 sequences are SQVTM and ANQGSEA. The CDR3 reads CSSLGQNYGYTF. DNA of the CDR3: TGCAGCTCCTTGGGACAGAACTATGGCTACACCTTC.

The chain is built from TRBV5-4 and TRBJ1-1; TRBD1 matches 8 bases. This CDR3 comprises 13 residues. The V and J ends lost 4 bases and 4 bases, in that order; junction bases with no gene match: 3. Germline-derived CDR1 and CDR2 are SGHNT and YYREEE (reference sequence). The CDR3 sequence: CASSPGQGTEAFF. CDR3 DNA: TGTGCCAGCAGCCCCGGACAGGGCACTGAAGCTTTCTTT.

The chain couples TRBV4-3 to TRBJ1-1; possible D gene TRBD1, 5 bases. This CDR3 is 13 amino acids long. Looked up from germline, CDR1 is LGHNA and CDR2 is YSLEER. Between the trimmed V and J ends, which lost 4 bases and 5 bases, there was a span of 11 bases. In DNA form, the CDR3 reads TGCGCCAGCAGCCCTACAGGAGAAACTGAAGCTTTCTTT. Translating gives CASSPTGETEAFF.

CDR3 sequence: CASSKDRATNQPQHF. CDR3 coding DNA: TGTGCCAGCAGCAAGGACAGGGCAACGAATCAGCCCCAGCATTTT. The chain recombines TRBV28 with TRBJ1-5; 8 nucleotides line up with TRBD1. The CDR3 runs to 15 residues. Trimming took 6 bases from V and 4 from J; bases not matched to a gene: 8. Germline CDR1 reads MDHEN; CDR2 reads SYDVKM.

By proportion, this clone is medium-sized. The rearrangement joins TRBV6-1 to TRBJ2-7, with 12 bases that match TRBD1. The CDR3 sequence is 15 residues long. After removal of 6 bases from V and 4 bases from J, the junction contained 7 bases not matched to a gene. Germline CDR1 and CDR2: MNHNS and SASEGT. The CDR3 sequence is CASSYGTGGTYEQYF. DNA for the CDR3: TGTGCCAGCAGCTATGGGACAGGGGGCACGTACGAGCAGTACTTC.

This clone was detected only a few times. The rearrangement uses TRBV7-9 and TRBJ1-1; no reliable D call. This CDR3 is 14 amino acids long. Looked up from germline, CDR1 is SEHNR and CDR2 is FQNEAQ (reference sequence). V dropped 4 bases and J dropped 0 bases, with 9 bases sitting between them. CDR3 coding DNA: TGTGCCAGCAGCTCCACAGATATGAACACTGAAGCTTTCTTT. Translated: CASSSTDMNTEAFF.

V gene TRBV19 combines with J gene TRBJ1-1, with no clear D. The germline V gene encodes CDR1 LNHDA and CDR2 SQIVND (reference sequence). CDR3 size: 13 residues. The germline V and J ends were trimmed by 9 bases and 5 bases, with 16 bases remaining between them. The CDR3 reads CASPGEGGTEAFF. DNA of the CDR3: TGTGCCAGCCCCGGAGAGGGTGGGACTGAAGCTTTCTTT.

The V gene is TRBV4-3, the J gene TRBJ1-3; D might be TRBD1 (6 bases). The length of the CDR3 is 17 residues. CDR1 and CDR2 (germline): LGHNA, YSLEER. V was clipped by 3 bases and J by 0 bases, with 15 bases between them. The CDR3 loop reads CASSHRDGGYSGNTIYF. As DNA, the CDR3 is TGCGCCAGCAGCCATCGGGATGGGGGCTACTCTGGAAACACCATATATTTT.

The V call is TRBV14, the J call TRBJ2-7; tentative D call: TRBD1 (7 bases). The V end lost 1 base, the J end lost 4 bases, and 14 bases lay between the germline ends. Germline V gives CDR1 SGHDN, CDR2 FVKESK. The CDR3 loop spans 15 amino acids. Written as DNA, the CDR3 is TGTGCCAGCAGCCAAGGAGGGGGCGGGATGTACGAGCAGTACTTC. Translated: CASSQGGGGMYEQYF.

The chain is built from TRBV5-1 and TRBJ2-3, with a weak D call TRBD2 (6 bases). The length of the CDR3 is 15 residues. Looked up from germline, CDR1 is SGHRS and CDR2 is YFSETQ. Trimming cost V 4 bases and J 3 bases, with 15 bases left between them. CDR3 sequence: CASSGFGGGTDTQYF. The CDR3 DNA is TGCGCCAGCAGCGGATTTGGGGGAGGTACAGATACGCAGTATTTT.

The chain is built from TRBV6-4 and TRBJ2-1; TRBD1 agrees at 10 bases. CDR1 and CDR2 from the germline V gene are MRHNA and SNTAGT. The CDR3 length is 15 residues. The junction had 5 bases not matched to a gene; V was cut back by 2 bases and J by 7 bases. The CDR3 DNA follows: TGTGCCAGCAGTGACGGGGACAGGGGAGTAAATGAGCAGTTCTTC. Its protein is CASSDGDRGVNEQFF.

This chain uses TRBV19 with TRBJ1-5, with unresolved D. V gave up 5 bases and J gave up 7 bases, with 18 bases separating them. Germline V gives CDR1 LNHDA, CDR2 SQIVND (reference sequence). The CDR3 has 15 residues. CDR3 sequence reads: CASSFGGRPLQPQHF. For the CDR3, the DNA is TGTGCCAGTAGTTTTGGCGGCCGGCCCTTACAGCCCCAGCATTTT. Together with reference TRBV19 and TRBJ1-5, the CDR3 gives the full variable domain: DGGITQSPKYLFRKEGQNVTLSCEQNLNHDAMYWYRQDPGQGLRLIYYSQIVNDFQKGDIAEGYSVSREKKESFPLTVTSAQKNPTAFYLCASSFGGRPLQPQHFGDGTRLSIL.

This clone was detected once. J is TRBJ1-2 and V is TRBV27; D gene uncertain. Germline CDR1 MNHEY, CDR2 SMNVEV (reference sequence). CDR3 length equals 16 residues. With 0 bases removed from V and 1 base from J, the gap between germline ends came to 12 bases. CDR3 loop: CASSLSMQRDNYGYTF. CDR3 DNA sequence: TGTGCCAGCAGTTTATCGATGCAACGCGATAACTATGGCTACACCTTC.

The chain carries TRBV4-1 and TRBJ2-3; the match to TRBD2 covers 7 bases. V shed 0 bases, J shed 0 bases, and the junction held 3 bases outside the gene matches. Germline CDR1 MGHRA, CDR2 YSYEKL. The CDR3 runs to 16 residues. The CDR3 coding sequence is TGCGCCAGCAGCCAAGAGACTAGCCGGAGCACAGATACGCAGTATTTT. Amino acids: CASSQETSRSTDTQYF.

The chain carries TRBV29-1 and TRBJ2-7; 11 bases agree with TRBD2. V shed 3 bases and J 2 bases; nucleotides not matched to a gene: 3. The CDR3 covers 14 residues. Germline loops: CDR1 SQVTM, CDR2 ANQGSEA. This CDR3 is CSVDGLAGTYEQYF. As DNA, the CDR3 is TGCAGCGTTGACGGACTAGCGGGTACCTACGAGCAGTACTTC.

The CDR3 bases are TGTGCCAGCAGCATACAGGGCTCCGAGCAGTACTTC. Protein: CASSIQGSEQYF. This chain uses TRBV5-4 with TRBJ2-7; D is possibly TRBD1 (6 bases). The CDR3 sequence is 12 residues long. Trimming pared 4 bases from V and 6 bases from J, leaving 11 bases between. Looked up from germline, CDR1 is SGHNT and CDR2 is YYREEE (reference sequence).